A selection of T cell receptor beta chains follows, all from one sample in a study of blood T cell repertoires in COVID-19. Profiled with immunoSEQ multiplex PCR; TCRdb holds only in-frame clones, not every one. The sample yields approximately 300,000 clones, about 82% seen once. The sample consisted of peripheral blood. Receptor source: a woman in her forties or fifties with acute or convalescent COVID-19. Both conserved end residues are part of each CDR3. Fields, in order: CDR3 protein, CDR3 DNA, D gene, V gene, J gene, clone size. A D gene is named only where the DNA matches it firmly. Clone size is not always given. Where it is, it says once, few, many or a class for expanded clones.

CATSRRAGNEQFF	TGTGCCACCAGCCGGAGGGCGGGCAATGAGCAGTTCTTC	-	TRBV24-1	TRBJ2-1	few
CAISEVGGNQPQHF	TGTGCCATCAGTGAGGTAGGCGGGAATCAGCCCCAGCATTTT	-	TRBV10-3	TRBJ1-5	-
CASSISREVAYNEQFF	TGTGCCAGTAGTATAAGCAGGGAGGTTGCCTACAATGAGCAGTTCTTC	-	TRBV19	TRBJ2-1	-
CASKQGYSEAFF	TGTGCCAGCAAGCAGGGTTACTCTGAAGCTTTCTTT	-	TRBV27	TRBJ1-1	-
CASSLGLAGGREQYF	TGTGCCAGCAGCTTAGGACTAGCGGGGGGGAGGGAGCAGTATTTT	TRBD2	TRBV7-2	TRBJ2-3	-
CASSEAGDRARGYTF	TGTGCCAGCAGTGAAGCGGGGGACAGGGCTCGCGGCTACACCTTC	TRBD1	TRBV2	TRBJ1-2	-
CASSGIAGGPSDTQYF	TGTGCCAGCAGCGGCATAGCGGGAGGGCCCTCAGATACGCAGTATTTT	TRBD2	TRBV9	TRBJ2-3	-
CASSLLGQIYNEQFF	TGTGCCAGCAGCCTCCTGGGACAGATCTACAATGAGCAGTTCTTC	TRBD1	TRBV9	TRBJ2-1	-
CAISGGGQYPRELFF	TGTGCCATCAGTGGGGGGGGACAATATCCCCGGGAGCTGTTTTTT	-	TRBV10-3	TRBJ2-2	-
CATSDLKSGGGQPQHF	TGTGCCACCAGTGATTTGAAATCAGGGGGAGGTCAGCCCCAGCATTTT	TRBD1	TRBV24-1	TRBJ1-5	few
CASSLDNNQPQHF	TGCGCCAGCAGCTTGGACAACAATCAGCCCCAGCATTTT	-	TRBV5-1	TRBJ1-5	-
CATSDFGQPAEAFF	TGTGCCACCAGTGATTTTGGGCAGCCGGCTGAAGCTTTCTTT	-	TRBV24-1	TRBJ1-1	-
CASSQAFRTSGSRETQYF	TGTGCCAGCAGCCAAGCGTTCCGGACTAGCGGGAGTAGGGAGACCCAGTACTTC	TRBD2	TRBV14	TRBJ2-5	-
CASSSRQIQETQYF	TGCGCCAGCAGCTCCCGACAGATTCAAGAGACCCAGTACTTC	-	TRBV5-1	TRBJ2-5	few
CASSRGGQGSYEQYF	TGTGCCAGCAGTCGTGGTGGACAGGGCTCCTACGAGCAGTACTTC	TRBD1	TRBV6-5	TRBJ2-7	-
CASSHLWSSGTDTTNEKLFF	TGTGCCAGCAGTCACCTTTGGTCGTCAGGGACAGATACAACTAATGAAAAACTGTTTTTT	TRBD1	TRBV6-2/TRBV6-3	TRBJ1-4	-
CASSQLSLAADTQYF	TGTGCCAGCAGCCAGCTATCCCTAGCAGCAGATACGCAGTATTTT	-	TRBV5-6	TRBJ2-3	-
CASKDQGNTEAFF	TGCGCCAGCAAGGATCAGGGGAACACTGAAGCTTTCTTT	-	TRBV5-1	TRBJ1-1	-
CATSDPTGGAETQYF	TGTGCCACCAGTGATCCTACAGGGGGCGCGGAGACCCAGTACTTC	TRBD1	TRBV24-1	TRBJ2-5	once
CASSPQTGANSPLHF	TGTGCCAGCAGCCCCCAGACAGGGGCGAATTCACCCCTCCACTTT	TRBD1	TRBV7-2	TRBJ1-6	-
CASSLTGLAQYTGELFF	TGCGCCAGCAGCTTAACGGGACTAGCTCAGTACACCGGGGAGCTGTTTTTT	TRBD2	TRBV5-1	TRBJ2-2	-
CASSVEWGREDSYEQYF	TGTGCCAGCAGCGTAGAGTGGGGGCGGGAGGACTCCTACGAGCAGTACTTC	TRBD2	TRBV9	TRBJ2-7	-
CASTPGQGDYEQYF	TGTGCCAGCACTCCGGGACAGGGGGACTACGAGCAGTACTTC	TRBD1	TRBV6-7	TRBJ2-7	-
CASSLRDSGSYGYTF	TGTGCCAGCTCACTGAGGGACAGCGGATCCTATGGCTACACCTTC	TRBD1	TRBV18	TRBJ1-2	few
CASSKIWGANTEAFF	TGTGCCAGTAGTAAGATCTGGGGAGCTAACACTGAAGCTTTCTTT	-	TRBV19	TRBJ1-1	-
CASSTRDSSYEQYF	TGTGCCAGTAGTACAAGGGACAGCTCCTACGAGCAGTACTTC	TRBD1	TRBV19	TRBJ2-7	-
CASSASGLAGGHEQFF	TGTGCCAGCAGCGCCTCGGGACTAGCGGGAGGCCATGAGCAGTTCTTC	TRBD2	TRBV7-3	TRBJ2-1	-
CAWSVRGNQPQHF	TGTGCCTGGAGTGTAAGAGGGAATCAGCCCCAGCATTTT	-	TRBV30	TRBJ1-5	-
CASSLEPVASGTNTGELFF	TGTGCCAGCAGCTTAGAACCAGTGGCTAGCGGAACGAACACCGGGGAGCTGTTTTTT	TRBD2	TRBV9	TRBJ2-2	-
CASSLYLIGQGSNQPQHF	TGCGCCAGCAGCCTGTACCTGATAGGACAGGGTAGCAATCAGCCCCAGCATTTT	TRBD1	TRBV4-1	TRBJ1-5	-
CASSLELAGASNSYEQYF	TGTGCCAGCAGCTTGGAACTAGCGGGAGCCTCCAACTCCTACGAGCAGTACTTC	TRBD2	TRBV5-4	TRBJ2-7	-
CASSRGTGGGQPQHF	TGTGCCAGCAGCCGAGGGACAGGGGGCGGTCAGCCCCAGCATTTT	TRBD1	TRBV6-5	TRBJ1-5	-
CASSGRVGFETQYF	TGTGCCAGCAGTGGCAGGGTGGGTTTTGAGACCCAGTACTTC	-	TRBV2	TRBJ2-5	few
CATSTGRGSQPQHF	TGTGCCACCAGCACCGGTCGGGGTTCTCAGCCCCAGCATTTT	-	TRBV15	TRBJ1-5	-
CASHFGTGEKLFF	TGTGCCAGTCATTTCGGGACAGGCGAAAAACTGTTTTTT	TRBD1	TRBV6-5	TRBJ1-4	-
CATTGLGTGELFF	TGTGCCACCACGGGACTAGGAACCGGGGAGCTGTTTTTT	TRBD2	TRBV25-1	TRBJ2-2	-
CASSLARSYEQYF	TGTGCCAGCAGTTTGGCTCGCTCCTACGAGCAGTACTTC	-	TRBV28	TRBJ2-7	-
CASSPRTGSSYEQYF	TGTGCCAGCAGCCCGAGGACAGGGAGCTCCTACGAGCAGTACTTC	TRBD1	TRBV7-2	TRBJ2-7	-
CASSEGQGPSSTEAFF	TGTGCCAGCAGTGAAGGGCAGGGGCCCAGTAGCACTGAAGCTTTCTTT	-	TRBV2	TRBJ1-1	-
CASRKGTGGPTEAFF	TGCGCCAGCAGAAAAGGGACAGGGGGCCCCACTGAAGCTTTCTTT	TRBD1	TRBV4-1	TRBJ1-1	-
CASSLMGDEQYF	TGTGCCAGCAGCTTAATGGGCGACGAGCAGTACTTC	-	TRBV7-2	TRBJ2-7	-
CASSSRQDANIQYF	TGTGCCAGTAGTAGTAGACAGGATGCGAACATTCAGTACTTC	-	TRBV19	TRBJ2-4	once
CASSRVPDRGNDEQYF	TGTGCCAGCAGCCGCGTCCCCGACAGGGGGAACGACGAGCAGTACTTC	TRBD1	TRBV7-2	TRBJ2-7	-
CASSLEVRGYTYEQYF	TGCGCCAGCAGCTTGGAGGTTCGGGGGTATACCTACGAGCAGTACTTC	-	TRBV5-1	TRBJ2-7	-
CASTPGVFYLAPRGPDTQYF	TGTGCCAGCACCCCAGGCGTCTTTTATCTAGCTCCCAGGGGCCCAGATACGCAGTATTTT	-	TRBV2	TRBJ2-3	-
CASSIVAGKNYGYTF	TGTGCCAGTAGTATAGTTGCAGGCAAGAACTATGGCTACACCTTC	-	TRBV19	TRBJ1-2	once